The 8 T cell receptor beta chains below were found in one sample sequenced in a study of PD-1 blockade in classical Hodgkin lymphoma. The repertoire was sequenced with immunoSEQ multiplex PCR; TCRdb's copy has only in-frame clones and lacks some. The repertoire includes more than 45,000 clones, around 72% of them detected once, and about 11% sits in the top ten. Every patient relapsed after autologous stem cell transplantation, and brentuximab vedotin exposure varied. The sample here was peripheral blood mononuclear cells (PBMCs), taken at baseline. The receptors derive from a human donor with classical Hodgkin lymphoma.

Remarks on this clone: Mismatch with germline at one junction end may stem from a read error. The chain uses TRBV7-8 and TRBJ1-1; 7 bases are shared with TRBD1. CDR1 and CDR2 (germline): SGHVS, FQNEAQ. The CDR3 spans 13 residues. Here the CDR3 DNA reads TGTGCCAGCAGCCCAGGGGGGGGTAGGGAGGCCGATTTT. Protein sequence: CASSPGGGREADF. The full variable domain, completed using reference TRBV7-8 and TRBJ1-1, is GAGVSQSPRYKVAKRGQDVALRCDPISGHVSLFWYQQALGQGPEFLTYFQNEAQLDKSGLPSDRFFAERPEGSVSTLKIQRTQQEDSAVYLCASSPGGGREADFGQGTRLTVV.

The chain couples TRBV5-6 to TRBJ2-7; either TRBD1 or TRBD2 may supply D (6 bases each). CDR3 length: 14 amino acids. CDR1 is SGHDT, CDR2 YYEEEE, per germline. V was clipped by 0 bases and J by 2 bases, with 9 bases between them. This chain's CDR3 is CASSLAGGPYEQYF. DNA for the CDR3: TGTGCCAGCAGCTTGGCTGGGGGGCCCTACGAGCAGTACTTC.

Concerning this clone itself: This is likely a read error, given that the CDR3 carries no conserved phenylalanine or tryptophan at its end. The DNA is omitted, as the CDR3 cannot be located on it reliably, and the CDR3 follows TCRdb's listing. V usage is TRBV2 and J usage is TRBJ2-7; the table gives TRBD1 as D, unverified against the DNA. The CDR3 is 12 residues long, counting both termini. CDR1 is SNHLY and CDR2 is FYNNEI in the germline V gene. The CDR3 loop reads CASNLRDSGFRI.

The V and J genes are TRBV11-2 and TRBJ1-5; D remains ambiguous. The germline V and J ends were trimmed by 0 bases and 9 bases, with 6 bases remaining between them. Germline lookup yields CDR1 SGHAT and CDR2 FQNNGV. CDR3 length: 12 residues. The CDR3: CASSLDVGPQHF. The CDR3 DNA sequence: TGTGCCAGCAGCTTAGATGTAGGGCCCCAGCATTTT.

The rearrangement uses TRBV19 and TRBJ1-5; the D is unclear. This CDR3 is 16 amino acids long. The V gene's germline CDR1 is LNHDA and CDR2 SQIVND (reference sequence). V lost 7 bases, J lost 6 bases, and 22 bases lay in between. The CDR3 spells CASTPPAADDGQPQHF. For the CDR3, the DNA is TGTGCCAGTACCCCTCCGGCCGCCGACGATGGTCAGCCCCAGCATTTT.

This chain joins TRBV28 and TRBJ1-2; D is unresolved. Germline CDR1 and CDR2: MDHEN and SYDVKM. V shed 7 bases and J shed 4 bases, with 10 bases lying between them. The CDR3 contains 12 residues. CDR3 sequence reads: CASTPGVYGYTF. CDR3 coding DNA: TGTGCCAGCACCCCCGGGGTCTATGGCTACACCTTC.

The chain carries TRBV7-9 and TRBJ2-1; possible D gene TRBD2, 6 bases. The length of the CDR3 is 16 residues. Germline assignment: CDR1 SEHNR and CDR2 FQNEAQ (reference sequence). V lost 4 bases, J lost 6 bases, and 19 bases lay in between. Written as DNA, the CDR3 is TGTGCCAGCAGCTCCTTTTCCGGGACTCCCTCCAATGAGCAGTTCTTC. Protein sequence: CASSSFSGTPSNEQFF.

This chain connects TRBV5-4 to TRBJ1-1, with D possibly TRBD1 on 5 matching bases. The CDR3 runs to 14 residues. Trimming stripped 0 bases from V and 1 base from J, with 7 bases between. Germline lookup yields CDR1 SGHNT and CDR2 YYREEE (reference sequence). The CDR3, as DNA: TGTGCCAGCAGCTTGGTGGGGCAGAACACTGAAGCTTTCTTT. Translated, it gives CASSLVGQNTEAFF.